These T cell receptor beta chains were read from a single sample in a study of cytomegalovirus exposure and HLA in healthy donors. Sequencing was performed with immunoSEQ multiplex PCR; in TCRdb, only in-frame clones are kept and a portion is missing. The table has roughly 200,000 clones, about four fifths seen once. Sequencing was carried out using PBMCs. The source of these receptors is a woman in her thirties in good health and CMV-seropositive. Each CDR3 is given with its conserved first and last residue. A D gene is named only where the DNA matches it firmly. Some rows mark clone size as missing; the rest say once, few, many or name a class of expanded clone.

.,TRBD1,15,TRBJ2-2,TRBV19,CATLGDRGTTGELFF,TGTGCCACCCTTGGAGACAGGGGGACCACCGGGGAGCTGTTTTTT
.,TRBD1,14,TRBJ2-7,TRBV7-2,CASSLRDRSYEQYF,TGTGCCAGCAGCTTGCGGGACAGGTCCTACGAGCAGTACTTC
.,.,15,TRBJ2-5,TRBV9,CASSVDGVPQETQYF,TGTGCCAGCAGCGTAGACGGAGTGCCCCAAGAGACCCAGTACTTC
.,.,13,TRBJ1-4,TRBV4-2,CASSQEEGRGLFF,TGTGCCAGCAGCCAAGAAGAGGGAAGGGGGCTGTTTTTT
.,.,14,TRBJ2-3,TRBV30,CAWRVRWRTDTQYF,TGTGCCTGGAGGGTCAGGTGGCGCACAGATACGCAGTATTTT
few,TRBD2,15,TRBJ2-5,TRBV7-3,CASSGVSGREETQYF,TGTGCCAGCAGCGGGGTGAGCGGGAGGGAAGAGACCCAGTACTTC
few,TRBD2,17,TRBJ2-3,TRBV5-1,CASSLALTSGSTDTQYF,TGCGCCAGCAGCTTGGCCCTTACTAGCGGGAGCACAGATACGCAGTATTTT
once,TRBD1,16,TRBJ1-2,TRBV28,CASSHHRDRGDYGYTF,TGTGCCAGCAGTCATCACCGGGACAGGGGGGACTATGGCTACACCTTC
.,.,17,TRBJ2-3,TRBV10-3,CAISPFNTASSTDTQYF,TGTGCCATCAGTCCTTTCAACACCGCCTCTAGCACAGATACGCAGTATTTT
.,TRBD2,18,TRBJ2-1,TRBV11-2,CASSSALAGGSPYNEQFF,TGTGCCAGCAGCTCCGCACTAGCGGGGGGCTCTCCCTACAATGAGCAGTTCTTC
.,.,18,TRBJ1-6,TRBV6-1,CASSEVASAAGDNSPLHF,TGTGCCAGCAGTGAAGTCGCCTCGGCGGCAGGGGACAATTCACCCCTCCACTTT
.,TRBD1,15,TRBJ2-1,TRBV5-1,CASSLGQGYYNEQFF,TGCGCCAGCAGCCTGGGACAGGGTTACTACAATGAGCAGTTCTTC
.,.,13,TRBJ1-1,TRBV7-3,CASAGVGDTEAFF,TGTGCCAGCGCAGGGGTGGGTGACACTGAAGCTTTCTTT
.,.,14,TRBJ2-7,TRBV27,CASSLRYGSYEQYF,TGTGCCAGCAGTTTGCGGTATGGTTCCTACGAGCAGTACTTC
few,TRBD1,17,TRBJ2-7,TRBV11-1,CASSTMSGRTGSHEQYF,TGTGCCAGCAGCACCATGTCGGGTAGGACAGGGTCCCACGAGCAGTACTTC
.,.,14,TRBJ1-1,TRBV6-5,CASSYFGRGTEAFF,TGTGCCAGCAGTTACTTCGGGCGGGGGACTGAAGCTTTCTTT
few,.,15,TRBJ2-7,TRBV7-8,CASSLASTGSYEQYF,TGTGCCAGCAGCTTAGCATCGACAGGTTCCTACGAGCAGTACTTC
.,.,11,TRBJ1-2,TRBV20-1,CSAAGGYGYTF,TGCAGTGCGGCCGGGGGCTATGGCTACACCTTC
.,.,15,TRBJ2-7,TRBV5-1,CASSPEGVAGYEQYF,TGCGCCAGCAGCCCCGAGGGGGTAGCGGGTTACGAGCAGTACTTC
.,.,14,TRBJ2-7,TRBV4-1,CASSQVGARYEQYF,TGCGCCAGCAGCCAAGTGGGGGCGCGCTACGAGCAGTACTTC
few,.,14,TRBJ2-3,TRBV7-9,CASSSTGSTDTQYF,TGTGCCAGCAGCTCTACAGGTAGCACAGATACGCAGTATTTT
.,.,13,TRBJ1-2,TRBV4-3,CASSQETAVGYTF,TGCGCCAGCAGCCAAGAAACAGCAGTAGGCTACACCTTC
.,.,12,TRBJ2-5,TRBV25-1,CASSPEGETQYF,TGTGCCAGCAGTCCGGAGGGGGAGACCCAGTACTTC
.,TRBD1,14,TRBJ1-2,TRBV19,CASEGQGQKGGYTF,TGTGCCAGCGAGGGACAGGGGCAAAAGGGTGGCTACACCTTC
.,.,14,TRBJ1-6,TRBV7-6,CASSLAPGDSPLHF,TGTGCCAGCAGCTTGGCCCCAGGGGATTCACCCCTCCACTTT
.,.,13,TRBJ2-2,TRBV29-1,CSAIIEYPGELFF,TGCAGCGCCATTATCGAGTATCCCGGGGAGCTGTTTTTT